This T cell receptor beta chain was sequenced during a study of cytomegalovirus exposure and HLA in healthy donors. The study, taken as a whole, reports: In presence/absence analyses, roughly uniform sequencing depth across donors was assumed.

Healthy individuals who donated bone marrow served as the donors. On this clone itself: Its antigen is currently unknown. The same CDR3 is also encoded by other DNA sequences in this sample.

The germline V gene encodes CDR1 GTSNPN and CDR2 SVGIG (reference sequence). V was trimmed by 5 bases and J by 4 bases, leaving 8 bases between them. The CDR3 is made up of 11 amino acids. Primers included in the PCR were 60 Vbeta and 13 Jbeta primers. The table came from immunoSEQ multiplex PCR; TCRdb's copy has only in-frame clones and leaves some out. Here the sample spans some 180,000 clones, around 75% being singletons. The specimen sequenced was PBMCs. The clonotype was recovered from a male donor in good health and CMV-seronegative. V usage is TRBV30 and J usage is TRBJ1-1; D remains ambiguous. CDR3 DNA sequence: TGTGCCTGGGCCGGAGGCACTGAAGCTTTCTTT. Its protein is CAWAGGTEAFF.